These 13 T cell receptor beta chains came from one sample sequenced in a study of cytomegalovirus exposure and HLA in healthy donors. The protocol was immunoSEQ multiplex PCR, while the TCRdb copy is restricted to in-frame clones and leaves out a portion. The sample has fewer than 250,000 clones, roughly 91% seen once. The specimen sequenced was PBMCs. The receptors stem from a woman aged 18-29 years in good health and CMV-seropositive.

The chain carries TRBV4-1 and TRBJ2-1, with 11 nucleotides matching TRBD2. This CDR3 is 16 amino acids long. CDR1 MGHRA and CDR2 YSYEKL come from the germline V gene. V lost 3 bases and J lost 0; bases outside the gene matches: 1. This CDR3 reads CASSQTSGDSYNEQFF. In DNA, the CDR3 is TGCGCCAGCAGCCAGACTAGCGGGGACTCCTACAATGAGCAGTTCTTC.

The CDR3 region is CAWSSGQGRTEAFF. In DNA, the CDR3 is TGTGCCTGGAGTTCCGGACAGGGGCGGACTGAAGCTTTCTTT. V and J are TRBV30 and TRBJ1-1; 9 bases are shared with TRBD1. V dropped 2 bases and J dropped 5; count of bases not matched to a gene: 6. The germline CDR1 and CDR2 sequences are GTSNPN and SVGIG (reference sequence). The CDR3 is 14 residues long.

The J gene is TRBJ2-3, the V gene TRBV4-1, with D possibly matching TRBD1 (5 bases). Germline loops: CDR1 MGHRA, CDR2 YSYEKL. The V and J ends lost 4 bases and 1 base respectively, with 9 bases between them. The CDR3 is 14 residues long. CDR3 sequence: CASSLGLGTDTQYF. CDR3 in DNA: TGCGCCAGCAGCCTGGGGCTCGGCACAGATACGCAGTATTTT.

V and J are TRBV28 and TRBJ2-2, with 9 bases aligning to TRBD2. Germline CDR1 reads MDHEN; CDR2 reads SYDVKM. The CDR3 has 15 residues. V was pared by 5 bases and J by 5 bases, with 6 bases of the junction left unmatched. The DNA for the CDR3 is TGTGCCAGCAGTGTTCGAGCGGGAGGAACCGGGGAGCTGTTTTTT. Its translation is CASSVRAGGTGELFF.

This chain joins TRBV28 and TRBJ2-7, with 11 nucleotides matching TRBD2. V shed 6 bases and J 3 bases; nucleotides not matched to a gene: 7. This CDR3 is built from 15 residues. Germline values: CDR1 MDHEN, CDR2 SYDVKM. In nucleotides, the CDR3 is TGTGCCAGCAGCCCTGGGACTAGCGGCTACTACGAGCAGTACTTC. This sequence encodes CASSPGTSGYYEQYF.

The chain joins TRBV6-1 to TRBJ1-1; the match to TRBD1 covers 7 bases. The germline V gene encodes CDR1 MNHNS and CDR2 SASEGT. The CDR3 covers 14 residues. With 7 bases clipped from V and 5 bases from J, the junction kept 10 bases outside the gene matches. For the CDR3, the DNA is TGTGCCAGCAAATCAGCTCCGGGACAGACTGAAGCTTTCTTT. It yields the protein CASKSAPGQTEAFF.

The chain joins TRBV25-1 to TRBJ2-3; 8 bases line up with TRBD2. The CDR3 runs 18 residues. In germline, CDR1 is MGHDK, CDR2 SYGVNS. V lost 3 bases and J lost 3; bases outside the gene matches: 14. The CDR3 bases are TGTGCCAGCAGTGATGGGAAGGTCAGCGGGAGCGGAACAGATACGCAGTATTTT. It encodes CASSDGKVSGSGTDTQYF. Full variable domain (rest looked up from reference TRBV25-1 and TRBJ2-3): EADIYQTPRYLVIGTGKKITLECSQTMGHDKMYWYQQDPGMELHLIHYSYGVNSTEKGDLSSESTVSRIRTEHFPLTLESARPSHTSQYLCASSDGKVSGSGTDTQYFGPGTRLTVL.

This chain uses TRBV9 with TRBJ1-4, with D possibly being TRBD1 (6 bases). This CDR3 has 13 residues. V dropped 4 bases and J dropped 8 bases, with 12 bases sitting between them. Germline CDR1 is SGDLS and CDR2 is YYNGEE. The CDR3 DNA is TGTGCCAGCAGCCCAGGGGCCGGGGAAAAACTGTTTTTT. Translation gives CASSPGAGEKLFF.

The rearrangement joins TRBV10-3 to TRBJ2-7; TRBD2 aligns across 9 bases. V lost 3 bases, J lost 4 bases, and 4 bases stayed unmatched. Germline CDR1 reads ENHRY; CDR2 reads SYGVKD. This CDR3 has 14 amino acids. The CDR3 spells CAISDPSGEYEQYF. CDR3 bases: TGTGCCATCAGTGATCCTAGCGGGGAATACGAGCAGTACTTC.

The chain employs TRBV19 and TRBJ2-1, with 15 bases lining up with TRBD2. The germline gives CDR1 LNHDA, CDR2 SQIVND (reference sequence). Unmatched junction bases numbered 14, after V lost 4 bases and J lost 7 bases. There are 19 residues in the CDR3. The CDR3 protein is CASSRAGLAGGLNSNEQFF. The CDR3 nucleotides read TGTGCCAGTAGTAGAGCAGGACTAGCGGGAGGGCTAAATTCGAATGAGCAGTTCTTC.

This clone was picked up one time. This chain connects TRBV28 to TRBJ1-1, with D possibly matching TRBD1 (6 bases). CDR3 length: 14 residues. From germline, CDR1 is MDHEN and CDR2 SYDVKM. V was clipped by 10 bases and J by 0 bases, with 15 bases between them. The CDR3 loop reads CATEGGALNTEAFF. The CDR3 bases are TGTGCCACCGAGGGGGGGGCCCTGAACACTGAAGCTTTCTTT.

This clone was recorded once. CDR3 residues: CASSMGGRELQETQYF. DNA of the CDR3: TGTGCCAGCAGCATGGGGGGGCGGGAGCTGCAAGAGACCCAGTACTTC. The chain carries TRBV21-1 and TRBJ2-5; the table assigns TRBD2, which was not confirmed against the DNA. TRBV21-1 counts as a pseudogene. The CDR3 totals 16 residues.

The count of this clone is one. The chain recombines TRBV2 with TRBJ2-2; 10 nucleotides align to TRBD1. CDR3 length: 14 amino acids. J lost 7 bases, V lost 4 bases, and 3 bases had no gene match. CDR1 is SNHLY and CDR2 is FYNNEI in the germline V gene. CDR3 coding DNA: TGTGCCAGCAGTGGACAGGGGGCGGGCGGGGAGCTGTTTTTT. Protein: CASSGQGAGGELFF. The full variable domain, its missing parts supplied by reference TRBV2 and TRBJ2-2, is EPEVTQTPSHQVTQMGQEVILRCVPISNHLYFYWYRQILGQKVEFLVSFYNNEISEKSEIFDDQFSVERPDGSNFTLKIRSTKLEDSAMYFCASSGQGAGGELFFGEGSRLTVL.